Sequencing of this T cell receptor beta chain was carried out in a study of blood T cell repertoires in COVID-19. The CDR3 consists of 13 residues. The germline V gene encodes CDR1 SGHDN and CDR2 FVKESK. V lost 2 bases and J lost 5, with 9 bases in between. The sample holds a few counts of this clone. TCRdb's table, derived via immunoSEQ multiplex PCR, lists solely in-frame clones and lacks some. The table includes approximately 98,000 clones, approximately 81% detected once. The specimen sequenced was peripheral blood. This TCR was sampled from a woman older than 75 with acute or convalescent COVID-19. This rearrangement joins TRBV14 to TRBJ1-2; D unresolved. The CDR3 loop reads CASSQYEGYGYTF. CDR3 in DNA: TGTGCCAGCAGCCAATATGAGGGTTATGGCTACACCTTC.